This T cell receptor (beta chain) was recorded in a study of shared clonotypes between healthy human individuals. On the study more broadly: The cohort comprised a couple of women and a few men. Their ages spanned 18 to 49 years.

V lost 1 base to trimming and J lost 1 base, with 8 bases between them. CDR1 and CDR2 (germline): SGHKS, YYEKEE (reference sequence). The CDR3 extends over 14 amino acids. The replicate PCRs on unsorted PBMC were given approximately 0.3 ug DNA, which is approximately 30,000 T cell genomes. Ten immunoSEQ deep assay plates were used by the authors to sequence unsorted PBMC DNA. Sequenced by immunoSEQ multiplex PCR; TCRdb stores in-frame clones only, minus some. The sample holds roughly 500,000 clones, about 78% seen once. The V gene is TRBV5-5, the J gene TRBJ1-1; D is undetermined. This clonotype originated in a woman aged 40-49 years in good health. Some clones in this sample may be carry-over from other donors' samples. What was sequenced was PBMCs. The CDR3 spells CASSLPYTNTEAFF. The CDR3 DNA follows: TGTGCCAGCAGCTTGCCCTACACGAACACTGAAGCTTTCTTT.